Listed below are T cell receptor beta chains from one sample, sequenced in a study of blood T cell repertoires in COVID-19. Clones were sequenced by immunoSEQ multiplex PCR, and TCRdb holds only the in-frame ones, with some missing. The sample consists of 350,000 to 500,000 clones, approximately 90% of them appearing once. The material sequenced was PBMCs or T cells enriched from blood (not recorded which). These receptor sequences come from a woman younger than 30 who had been exposed to COVID-19. Both conserved end residues are part of each CDR3. D genes are given only for firm matches. Clone sizes are given selectively: once, few, many, or a class where the clone is expanded.

j_call: TRBJ2-5; v_call: TRBV7-8; clone_size: NA; d_call: TRBD2; cdr3_aa: CASSSGGRQETQYF; cdr3_nt: TGTGCCAGCAGCTCGGGGGGTAGACAAGAGACCCAGTACTTC
j_call: TRBJ2-7; v_call: TRBV10-3; clone_size: NA; d_call: TRBD2; cdr3_aa: CAISDPGTSGYEQYF; cdr3_nt: TGTGCCATCAGTGATCCCGGGACTAGCGGTTACGAGCAGTACTTC
j_call: TRBJ2-2; v_call: TRBV7-9; clone_size: NA; d_call: NA; cdr3_aa: CASYRQAKNTGELFF; cdr3_nt: TGTGCCAGCTACCGACAGGCTAAGAACACCGGGGAGCTGTTTTTT
j_call: TRBJ1-5; v_call: TRBV2; clone_size: NA; d_call: TRBD1; cdr3_aa: CASSESGPRTGGQPQHF; cdr3_nt: TGTGCCAGCAGTGAATCAGGCCCAAGGACAGGGGGTCAGCCCCAGCATTTT
j_call: TRBJ2-3; v_call: TRBV28; clone_size: NA; d_call: NA; cdr3_aa: CASFASDTQYF; cdr3_nt: TGTGCCAGCTTTGCGTCCGATACGCAGTATTTT
j_call: TRBJ2-7; v_call: TRBV4-1; clone_size: NA; d_call: NA; cdr3_aa: CASSQASGGTYYEQYF; cdr3_nt: TGCGCCAGCAGCCAAGCCTCGGGGGGCACCTACTACGAGCAGTACTTC
j_call: TRBJ2-1; v_call: TRBV7-3; clone_size: NA; d_call: NA; cdr3_aa: CASSPPGVPYNEQFF; cdr3_nt: TGTGCCAGCAGCCCCCCAGGGGTCCCCTACAATGAGCAGTTCTTC
j_call: TRBJ2-7; v_call: TRBV6-5; clone_size: NA; d_call: NA; cdr3_aa: CASSRQGYEQYF; cdr3_nt: TGTGCCAGCAGCCGCCAGGGCTACGAGCAGTACTTC
j_call: TRBJ1-4; v_call: TRBV5-4; clone_size: NA; d_call: TRBD1; cdr3_aa: CASSAGQGVGNEKLFF; cdr3_nt: TGTGCCAGCAGCGCGGGACAGGGGGTGGGTAATGAAAAACTGTTTTTT
j_call: TRBJ1-2; v_call: TRBV14; clone_size: NA; d_call: NA; cdr3_aa: CASSLTDSYGYTF; cdr3_nt: TGTGCCAGCAGCCTTACAGACAGCTATGGCTACACCTTC
j_call: TRBJ1-6; v_call: TRBV29-1; clone_size: few; d_call: NA; cdr3_aa: CSVGGRDNNSPLHF; cdr3_nt: TGCAGCGTTGGTGGCAGGGACAATAATTCACCCCTCCACTTT
j_call: TRBJ1-1; v_call: TRBV5-8; clone_size: NA; d_call: NA; cdr3_aa: CASSYLRRGKMNTEAFF; cdr3_nt: TGTGCCAGCAGCTACCTTCGGAGGGGAAAGATGAACACTGAAGCTTTCTTT
j_call: TRBJ1-1; v_call: TRBV7-9; clone_size: NA; d_call: NA; cdr3_aa: CASSLFPEAFF; cdr3_nt: TGTGCCAGCAGCCTGTTTCCTGAAGCTTTCTTT